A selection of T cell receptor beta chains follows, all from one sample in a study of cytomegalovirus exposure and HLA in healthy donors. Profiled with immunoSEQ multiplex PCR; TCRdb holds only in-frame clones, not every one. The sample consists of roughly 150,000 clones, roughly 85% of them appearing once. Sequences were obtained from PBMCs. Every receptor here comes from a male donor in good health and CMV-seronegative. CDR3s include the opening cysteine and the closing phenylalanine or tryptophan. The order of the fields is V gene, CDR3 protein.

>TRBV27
CASRGTGATNEKLFF
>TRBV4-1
CASKSTSTDTQYF
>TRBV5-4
CASSLVGIGETQYF
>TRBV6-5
CAARQGRGTEAFF
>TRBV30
CAWSFWQGTLNYGYTF
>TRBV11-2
CASSAWHNSYNSPLHF
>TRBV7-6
CASSLALSTGGYNEQFF
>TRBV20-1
CSARRGETQYF
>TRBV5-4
CASSAGRLNTEAFF
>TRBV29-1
CSVNRDSSLFGGYGYTF
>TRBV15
CATSRGGQGREKLFF
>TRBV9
CASSPGTGGVYGYTF
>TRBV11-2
CASSLGGQGSSPLHF
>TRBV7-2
CASSSPRGNTEAFF
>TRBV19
CASSIDGGPYEQYF
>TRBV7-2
CASSLKSRGTEAFF
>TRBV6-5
CASSSTPTDTQYF
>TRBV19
CASSIRGAGDYGYTF
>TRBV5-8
CASSLVGTEAFF
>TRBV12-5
CASGLALGQFRSTDTQYF
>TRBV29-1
CSVEINRAEAFF
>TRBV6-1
CASSEIPGSSYEQYF
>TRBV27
CASRSGGLSYEQYF
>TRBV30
CAWSPGQGGWGEKLFF
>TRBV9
CASSVGAGTGIGDTQYF
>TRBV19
CASSGGSSRQDGYTF